Below, 17 T cell receptor beta chains from the same sample are listed, as sequenced in a study of blood T cell repertoires in COVID-19. Sequencing used immunoSEQ multiplex PCR; TCRdb keeps in-frame clones, though not all of them. Of 150,000 or so clones in the sample, 82% were seen once. Sequencing used peripheral blood. These receptors came from a woman in her 70s with acute or convalescent COVID-19.

The rearrangement joins TRBV24-1 to TRBJ2-5; 7 bases align to TRBD1. Germline V CDR1 and CDR2: KGHDR, SFDVKD. The CDR3 spans 16 residues. Trimming took 4 bases from V and 3 from J; bases not matched to a gene: 10. The CDR3 bases are TGTGCCACCAGTGACCTTGCCACAGGGGAAAAAGAGACCCAGTACTTC. Encoded protein: CATSDLATGEKETQYF.

V gene TRBV13 combines with J gene TRBJ1-2; TRBD1 matches at 9 bases. The germline CDR1 and CDR2 sequences are PRHDT and FYEKMQ (reference sequence). Losses at the gene ends were 4 bases for V and 5 bases for J; bases not matched to a gene: 8. This CDR3 is 15 amino acids long. The DNA for the CDR3 is TGTGCCAGCAGCTCTAGGACACAGGGGGCTTATGGCTACACCTTC. Amino acid sequence: CASSSRTQGAYGYTF.

This clone was counted a few times. The chain is built from TRBV5-1 and TRBJ2-1; 9 bases are shared with TRBD2. Trimming removed 0 bases from V and 6 bases from J; junction bases left unmatched: 4. Germline-derived CDR1 and CDR2 are SGHRS and YFSETQ. The CDR3 covers 15 residues. The CDR3: CASSLEVAGANEQFF. The CDR3 nucleotides are TGCGCCAGCAGCTTGGAGGTAGCGGGAGCCAATGAGCAGTTCTTC.

The chain links TRBV7-2 to TRBJ1-3, with D uncertain. The germline V gene encodes CDR1 SGHTA and CDR2 FQGNSA. This CDR3 is built from 15 residues. V lost 3 bases to trimming and J lost 0 bases, with 9 bases between them. CDR3 loop: CASSFEGYSGNTIYF. The CDR3 nucleotides read TGTGCCAGCAGCTTTGAGGGTTACTCTGGAAACACCATATATTTT. The variable domain in full, completed from reference TRBV7-2 and TRBJ1-3, reads GAGVSQSPSNKVTEKGKDVELRCDPISGHTALYWYRQSLGQGLEFLIYFQGNSAPDKSGLPSDRFSAERTGGSVSTLTIQRTQQEDSAVYLCASSFEGYSGNTIYFGEGSWLTVV.

The chain uses TRBV30 and TRBJ1-4; tentative D call: TRBD1 (6 bases). This CDR3 comprises 13 residues. V was pared by 0 bases and J by 12 bases, with 14 bases between. CDR1 is GTSNPN, CDR2 SVGIG, per germline (reference sequence). The CDR3 loop is CAWSVRTGHELFF. Here the CDR3 DNA reads TGTGCCTGGAGTGTTAGAACGGGACATGAACTGTTTTTT.

This chain links TRBV15 with TRBJ2-1; D might be TRBD1 (6 bases). The CDR3 contains 20 residues. V was trimmed by 0 bases and J by 0 bases, leaving 21 bases between them. Germline V gene lookup returns CDR1 LNHNV and CDR2 YYDKDF (reference sequence). The CDR3 sequence: CATSRDPPAGDLSSYNEQFF. The CDR3 DNA sequence: TGTGCCACCAGCAGAGATCCGCCGGCAGGGGACCTGAGCTCCTACAATGAGCAGTTCTTC.

The CDR3 protein is CSGQGADTGELFF. The CDR3 region has the DNA TGCAGCGGACAGGGGGCAGACACCGGGGAGCTGTTTTTT. This chain links TRBV29-1 with TRBJ2-2; TRBD1 aligns across 10 bases. J lost 3 bases, V lost 7 bases, and 2 bases had no gene match. Per the germline V gene, CDR1 is SQVTM and CDR2 is ANQGSEA. The CDR3 is 13 residues long.

This clone occurred once. The rearrangement links TRBV28 to TRBJ1-1; D gene ambiguous. CDR1 and CDR2 (germline): MDHEN, SYDVKM. CDR3 length: 14 amino acids. Trimming took off 1 base at V and 3 bases at J, with 9 bases between the two ends. The CDR3: CASSLSRSYTEAFF. The CDR3 bases are TGTGCCAGCAGTTTATCGCGGTCGTACACTGAAGCTTTCTTT.

CDR3 nucleotide sequence: TGTGCCAGCAGTTTAGTGGGGCATGGCTACACCTTC. Translation: CASSLVGHGYTF. The genes are TRBV12-3 or TRBV12-4 and TRBJ1-2, with D possibly matching TRBD1 (5 bases). V was cut by 1 base and J by 6 bases, with 6 bases left in between. This CDR3 is built from 12 residues.

The CDR3 protein is CASSTSGLKNTEAFF. The CDR3 DNA is TGTGCCAGCAGTACTAGCGGATTGAAGAACACTGAAGCTTTCTTT. The rearrangement links TRBV6-5 to TRBJ1-1; D uncertain. Germline CDR1 and CDR2: MNHEY and SVGAGI. CDR3 length equals 15 residues. Trimming shortened V by 5 bases and J by 1 base, and 14 bases separated the two germline ends.

The V and J genes are TRBV6-5 and TRBJ2-7, with TRBD2 identical over 13 bases. Unmatched junction bases numbered 1, after V lost 3 bases and J lost 2 bases. CDR3 length equals 15 residues. Germline CDR1 and CDR2: MNHEY and SVGAGI. DNA of the CDR3: TGTGCCAGCAGTTATGGGACTAGCGGGACCTACGAGCAGTACTTC. Its translation: CASSYGTSGTYEQYF.

CDR3 sequence: CASSTGQQETQYF. CDR3 nucleotides: TGTGCCAGCAGCACGGGACAGCAAGAGACCCAGTACTTC. This sequence joins TRBV6-5 and TRBJ2-5; TRBD1 matches at 7 bases. Germline V gene sequence: CDR1 MNHEY, CDR2 SVGAGI. The CDR3 runs 13 residues. J was trimmed by 2 bases and V by 6 bases; bases with no gene match: 3.

This clone was observed a few times. The chain employs TRBV2 and TRBJ2-1; 10 bases are a match to TRBD2. Per germline, CDR1 SNHLY and CDR2 FYNNEI. V trimming: 4 bases; J trimming: 5 bases; junction bases outside the gene matches: 2. The CDR3 consists of 14 residues. CDR3 protein: CASSASGRNNEQFF. CDR3 DNA: TGTGCCAGCAGTGCTAGCGGGAGAAACAATGAGCAGTTCTTC.

This clone has a handful of counts. The chain combines TRBV10-3 with TRBJ2-7, with D maybe TRBD2 (5 bases). This CDR3 spans 13 amino acids. V was cut by 7 bases and J by 5 bases, with 15 bases left in between. CDR1 is ENHRY and CDR2 is SYGVKD in the germline V gene. CDR3 sequence: CAINRGRNDEQYF. The CDR3 DNA reads TGTGCCATCAATCGGGGTCGGAACGACGAGCAGTACTTC.

The genes are TRBV5-6 and TRBJ1-2; 10 nucleotides match TRBD1. CDR1 is SGHDT, CDR2 YYEEEE, per germline. The CDR3 runs 14 residues. V lost 0 bases to trimming and J lost 8 bases; unmatched junction nucleotides: 4. The CDR3 here is CASSLGDRGWGYTF. CDR3 DNA sequence: TGTGCCAGCAGCTTGGGGGACAGGGGCTGGGGCTACACCTTC.

The chain is built from TRBV2 and TRBJ2-7; no firm D call. This CDR3 region has 13 residues. Trimming removed 8 bases from V and 2 bases from J, with 13 bases in between. The germline V gene encodes CDR1 SNHLY and CDR2 FYNNEI. The chain's CDR3 is CASLGRPAYEQYF. The DNA of the CDR3 is TGTGCCAGCCTCGGCAGGCCCGCCTACGAGCAGTACTTC.

The V call is TRBV28, the J call TRBJ2-4; no reliable D call. The CDR3 loop spans 13 amino acids. Germline V gene sequence: CDR1 MDHEN, CDR2 SYDVKM. Deletions cut 6 bases from V and 2 bases from J, with 8 bases between. In DNA form, the CDR3 reads TGTGCCAGCAGGTCCAGTCCCAAAAACATTCAGTACTTC. Protein sequence: CASRSSPKNIQYF. Together with reference TRBV28 and TRBJ2-4, the CDR3 gives the full variable domain: DVKVTQSSRYLVKRTGEKVFLECVQDMDHENMFWYRQDPGLGLRLIYFSYDVKMKEKGDIPEGYSVSREKKERFSLILESASTNQTSMYLCASRSSPKNIQYFGAGTRLSVL.